Presented here are 19 T cell receptor beta chains from one specimen sequenced in a study of T-cell reconstitution after alpha-beta-depleted transplantation in children. Unique molecular identifiers were built into the TCRbeta library. TCRdb reprocessed the PCR reads via MiXCR and lists one record per CDR3 protein. The sample consists of about 600,000 distinct CDR3 sequences, under 25% of them appearing once. This sample comprised PBMCs, mostly from graft donor cells, obtained 360 days after TCRalphabeta/CD19-depleted stem cell transplant. The receptors here all came from a boy under three years old who had a stem cell transplant for acute myeloid leukemia, so the T cells may come from the graft donor.

This chain connects TRBV28 to TRBJ1-2, with 9 bases that match TRBD1. Germline lookup yields CDR1 MDHEN and CDR2 SYDVKM. V gave up 3 bases and J gave up 7 bases; unmatched junction bases: 3. The CDR3 spans 13 residues. The CDR3 bases are TGTGCCAGCAGTTTTGGGGACAGGGTTGGCTACACCTTC. Protein: CASSFGDRVGYTF.

The chain links TRBV18 to TRBJ2-5; D unclear. V gave up 1 base and J gave up 2 bases, with 11 bases separating them. The CDR3 length is 15 residues. In germline, CDR1 is KGHSH, CDR2 LQKENI. Written as DNA, the CDR3 is TGTGCCAGCTCACCACTCCCTGGGGTACAAGAGACCCAGTACTTC. Amino acid sequence: CASSPLPGVQETQYF.

Ten or more counts support this clonotype. The V call is TRBV10-2, the J call TRBJ1-2, with D hard to call. The CDR3 loop spans 12 amino acids. Trimming took off 0 bases at V and 3 bases at J, with 2 bases between the two ends. Germline CDR1 reads WSHSY; CDR2 reads SAAADI. The CDR3 is CASSESDYGYTF. The DNA of the CDR3 is TGCGCCAGCAGTGAGTCCGACTATGGCTACACCTTC.

The chain combines TRBV7-9 with TRBJ2-7; D is perhaps TRBD2 (7 bases). Looked up from germline, CDR1 is SEHNR and CDR2 is FQNEAQ (reference sequence). The length of the CDR3 is 15 residues. Trimming left V 5 bases short and J 2 bases short, with 16 bases between. CDR3 protein: CASSPSGGRTYEQYF. CDR3 bases: TGTGCCAGCAGCCCGTCCGGGGGGCGCACCTACGAGCAGTACTTC.

The chain recombines TRBV10-3 with TRBJ1-1, with D unclear. Trimming pared 7 bases from V and 4 bases from J, leaving 16 bases between. CDR1 is ENHRY and CDR2 is SYGVKD in the germline V gene. The CDR3 is 14 amino acids. Here the CDR3 DNA reads TGTGCCATCAATTCCGATTCTTGGGGCACTGAAGCTTTCTTT. Translated: CAINSDSWGTEAFF.

This clonotype showed up many times. The V call is TRBV20-1, the J call TRBJ1-2, with D possibly being TRBD1 (5 bases). Germline CDR1 is DFQATT and CDR2 is SNEGSKA (reference sequence). The CDR3 consists of 18 residues. The ends were cut back, 2 bases at V and 3 bases at J, with 25 bases in the middle. The chain's CDR3 is CSARPIQSGSELYYGYTF. DNA for the CDR3: TGCAGTGCTAGACCAATTCAGTCAGGGAGCGAGCTCTACTATGGCTACACCTTC.

Points on this clonotype: A much larger clone lies one base from this, so it may be a read error. This chain uses TRBV20-1 with TRBJ2-7, with 12 bases matching TRBD2. This CDR3 has 15 amino acids. CDR1 and CDR2 (germline): DFQATT, SNEGSKA (reference sequence). The CDR3 region is CCARDPSGGDYEQYV. The CDR3 nucleotides read TGCTGTGCTAGAGATCCTAGCGGGGGGGACTACGAGCAGTACGTC.

V and J are TRBV27 and TRBJ1-3; a possible D gene is TRBD1 (6 bases). The CDR3 contains 15 residues. With 3 bases removed from V and 4 bases from J, the gap between germline ends came to 13 bases. Germline CDR1 MNHEY, CDR2 SMNVEV (reference sequence). CDR3 DNA sequence: TGTGCCAGCAGTTTTTATGGGGGGCTCGGAAACACCATATATTTT. Its protein product is CASSFYGGLGNTIYF.

The gene calls are TRBV4-1 and TRBJ2-1, with a weak D call TRBD2 (6 bases). The germline V gene has CDR1 MGHRA and CDR2 YSYEKL. The CDR3 runs 17 residues. V was cut by 4 bases and J by 0 bases, with 16 bases left in between. The CDR3 region is CASSPTAGPSSYNEQFF. Written as DNA, the CDR3 is TGCGCCAGCAGCCCAACCGCGGGGCCAAGCTCCTACAATGAGCAGTTCTTC.

The chain couples TRBV20-1 to TRBJ1-6; 8 bases agree with TRBD1. The germline V gene encodes CDR1 DFQATT and CDR2 SNEGSKA (reference sequence). Losses at the gene ends were 5 bases for V and 6 bases for J; bases not matched to a gene: 6. The CDR3 sequence is 14 residues long. The CDR3 nucleotides are TGCAGTGCTTTATCAACAGGGGGTAATTCACCCCTCCACTTT. Protein product: CSALSTGGNSPLHF.

The rearrangement links TRBV11-2 to TRBJ2-3; weak D call: TRBD1 (5 bases). The CDR3 has 17 residues. Trimming cost V 2 bases and J 2 bases, with 17 bases left between them. The germline CDR1 and CDR2 sequences are SGHAT and FQNNGV. The CDR3 is CASSLIYQGGSTDTQYF. The CDR3 DNA follows: TGTGCCAGCAGCTTAATCTATCAGGGTGGGTCCACAGATACGCAGTATTTT.

This clonotype was picked up a small number of times. The genes are TRBV7-3 and TRBJ2-5, with TRBD2 matching 9 bases. The germline V gene has CDR1 SGHTA and CDR2 FQGTGA. Trimming removed 2 bases from V and 5 bases from J; junction bases left unmatched: 9. This CDR3 comprises 16 residues. The CDR3 bases are TGTGCCAGCAGCTTATTTGGCGGGGGGGCCCTGGAGACCCAGTACTTC. This encodes CASSLFGGGALETQYF.

This clonotype has at least ten counts. This chain connects TRBV11-2 to TRBJ1-5; TRBD1 might be the D (6 bases). The CDR3 has 16 amino acids. Germline loops: CDR1 SGHAT, CDR2 FQNNGV. V shed 4 bases and J shed 2 bases, with 15 bases lying between them. The CDR3 nucleotides are TGTGCCAGCAGCTCAGGGGACTGGGTCGGCAATCAGCCCCAGCATTTT. Translated, it gives CASSSGDWVGNQPQHF. Complete variable domain (other parts from reference TRBV11-2 and TRBJ1-5): EAGVAQSPRYKIIEKRQSVAFWCNPISGHATLYWYQQILGQGPKLLIQFQNNGVVDDSQLPKDRFSAERLKGVDSTLKIQPAKLEDSAVYLCASSSGDWVGNQPQHFGDGTRLSIL.

This chain connects TRBV4-1 to TRBJ1-6, with D possibly matching TRBD1 (5 bases). This CDR3 spans 15 amino acids. V dropped 3 bases and J dropped 11 bases, with 17 bases sitting between them. Per germline, CDR1 MGHRA and CDR2 YSYEKL. The CDR3 spells CASSHTWGGRTPLHF. The CDR3 DNA follows: TGCGCCAGCAGCCACACTTGGGGGGGGAGGACACCCCTCCACTTT.

This clonotype was seen repeatedly, ten times or more. The V gene is TRBV2, the J gene TRBJ1-4; D unclear. V lost 5 bases and J lost 4, with 11 bases in between. This CDR3 is built from 14 residues. Germline V gene lookup returns CDR1 SNHLY and CDR2 FYNNEI. The CDR3 reads CASSNQQINEKLFF. The DNA for the CDR3 is TGTGCCAGCAGTAATCAACAGATTAATGAAAAACTGTTTTTT.

This clonotype was counted between two and nine times. The chain couples TRBV6-6 to TRBJ2-5, with no clear D. Germline loops: CDR1 MNHNY, CDR2 SVGAGI (reference sequence). The CDR3 has 13 residues. The V and J ends lost 1 base and 5 bases respectively, with 8 bases between them. The CDR3 coding sequence is TGTGCCAGCAGTTACTGGAAGGTGGAGACCCAGTACTTC. Protein: CASSYWKVETQYF.

This clonotype was counted many times. The chain joins TRBV29-1 to TRBJ2-3; the match to TRBD2 covers 12 bases. CDR1 and CDR2 (germline): SQVTM, ANQGSEA. V dropped 0 bases and J dropped 4; count of bases not matched to a gene: 17. This CDR3 comprises 20 residues. CDR3 region: CSVEDAPIPRLAGGPDTQYF. CDR3 DNA sequence: TGCAGCGTTGAAGATGCACCCATCCCTCGGCTAGCGGGGGGGCCAGATACGCAGTATTTT.

This clonotype occurred many times. V and J are TRBV28 and TRBJ2-3; D gene unclear. The CDR3 spans 14 residues. The V and J ends lost 4 bases and 5 bases respectively, with 13 bases between them. Per germline, CDR1 MDHEN and CDR2 SYDVKM. In DNA form, the CDR3 reads TGTGCCAGCAGTTCCCCGGTTCGTGTAGATACGCAGTATTTT. It yields the protein CASSSPVRVDTQYF.

This clonotype was counted at least ten times. The gene calls are TRBV6-6 and TRBJ2-1; the D is unclear. The ends were cut back, 2 bases at V and 5 bases at J, with 7 bases in the middle. The CDR3 is 13 residues long. The germline CDR1 and CDR2 sequences are MNHNY and SVGAGI (reference sequence). CDR3 amino acids: CASSYNPDNEQFF. CDR3 nucleotides: TGTGCCAGCAGTTACAACCCCGACAATGAGCAGTTCTTC.